Listed below are T cell receptor beta chains from one sample, sequenced in a study of blood T cell repertoires in COVID-19. Produced via immunoSEQ multiplex PCR; TCRdb's table is partial and in-frame only. The sample contains under 300,000 clones, roughly four fifths of which appear only once. Sequencing used PBMCs or T cells enriched from blood (not recorded which). These receptor sequences come from a man aged 35-49 years who had recovered from COVID-19. The conserved cysteine and the conserved F or W are not part of the CDR3 here. D genes are given only for firm matches.

v_gene,d_gene,j_gene,CDR3aa
TRBV27,-,TRBJ1-1,ASSFSAAAEAF
TRBV3-1/TRBV3-2,TRBD2,TRBJ2-7,ASSRILAGGPYEQY
TRBV19,-,TRBJ2-5,ASRQRDTRRETQY
TRBV24-1,-,TRBJ2-7,ATSDLGQGTYEQY
TRBV2,-,TRBJ2-2,ASDRESGELF
TRBV5-1,TRBD1,TRBJ2-3,ASSFRDRSTDTQY
TRBV7-2,-,TRBJ2-7,ASRHAGTGRHEQY
TRBV3-1/TRBV3-2,-,TRBJ1-3,ASSQSGGTGNTIY
TRBV5-5,-,TRBJ2-2,ASTPLSGGNTGELF
TRBV7-9,TRBD1,TRBJ1-1,ASSFGGGGDTEAF
TRBV5-6,-,TRBJ1-5,ASSLGQSNQPQH
TRBV30,-,TRBJ1-5,AWSSRGNQPQH
TRBV12-3/TRBV12-4,-,TRBJ1-1,ASTVGGRAF
TRBV5-1,-,TRBJ1-4,ASFEGGSGNEKLF
TRBV29-1,-,TRBJ1-1,SVDGGGIAEAF
TRBV28,TRBD2,TRBJ2-5,ASSSLAGGGETQY
TRBV12-3/TRBV12-4,TRBD1,TRBJ1-1,ASRTGGTEAF
TRBV28,-,TRBJ1-2,ASIHPAQGDGYT
TRBV7-3,-,TRBJ2-3,ASSLSASSTDTQY
TRBV28,-,TRBJ2-3,ASSNRGTDTQY
TRBV5-6,TRBD2,TRBJ2-1,ASSFRLAGLNREF
TRBV27,-,TRBJ2-7,ASSLTGLSYEQY
TRBV21-1,-,TRBJ2-7,ATNIPGQNYEQY
TRBV5-5,TRBD1,TRBJ1-3,ASTRTGTGSGNTIY
TRBV9,-,TRBJ1-1,ASSLRGGGTEAF